One and the same sample provided the 25 T cell receptor beta chains below, sequenced in a study of graft-versus-host responses after intestinal transplantation. Only in-frame clones appear in the TCRdb table, and some are missing; sequencing was by immunoSEQ multiplex PCR. The table includes some 130,000 clones, approximately 96% detected once. These TCRs are of unknown antigen specificity. Sequenced here: unstimulated CD8+ T cells sorted from spleen or lymph node cells, sampled before intestinal transplant. The source of these receptors is a human donor who received an intestinal transplant.

Comment on this clone: The sample holds other DNA sequences that translate to the same CDR3. The rearrangement uses TRBV7-9 and TRBJ1-5; TRBD1 agrees at 9 bases. The V and J ends lost 3 bases and 4 bases, in that order; junction bases with no gene match: 1. The CDR3 contains 14 residues. Per the germline V gene, CDR1 is SEHNR and CDR2 is FQNEAQ (reference sequence). CDR3 in DNA: TGTGCCAGCAGCTTGGGACAGGGAAATCAGCCCCAGCATTTT. Its protein is CASSLGQGNQPQHF.

This rearrangement joins TRBV12-5 to TRBJ2-2, with D possibly being TRBD1 (5 bases). Germline V gene sequence: CDR1 LGHNT, CDR2 FRNRAP. The CDR3 runs 18 residues. V was cut by 0 bases and J by 4 bases, with 18 bases left in between. In DNA form, the CDR3 reads TGTGCTAGTGGTTTGGTACGAACCGGACACAGATCCACCGGGGAGCTGTTTTTT. It codes for CASGLVRTGHRSTGELFF.

In nucleotides, the CDR3 is TGTGCCAGCAGCTTACGCCTGGGTAGCCCCAACAATGAGCAGTTCTTC. Its protein product is CASSLRLGSPNNEQFF. The chain joins TRBV7-6 to TRBJ2-1; D uncertain. Trimming removed 2 bases at V and 5 bases at J, with 16 bases between. CDR3 size: 16 residues. Germline lookup yields CDR1 SGHVS and CDR2 FNYEAQ.

V is TRBV28 and J is TRBJ2-4, with D possibly being TRBD1 or TRBD2 (5 bases each). V was pared by 5 bases and J by 1 base, with 15 bases between. The germline V gene encodes CDR1 MDHEN and CDR2 SYDVKM. The CDR3 runs to 16 residues. CDR3 nucleotides: TGTGCCAGCAGTCCCGTGGGGGATGGGGCCAAAAACATTCAGTACTTC. Protein product: CASSPVGDGAKNIQYF.

This clone has a single count. The J gene is TRBJ1-1, the V gene TRBV25-1; 7 bases line up with TRBD1. The germline V gene encodes CDR1 MGHDK and CDR2 SYGVNS. The CDR3 is 13 amino acids. V gave up 7 bases and J gave up 4 bases; unmatched junction bases: 6. As DNA, the CDR3 is TGTGCCAGCAACCAGGGGGGTAGCACTGAAGCTTTCTTT. Amino acid sequence: CASNQGGSTEAFF.

The DNA of the CDR3 is TGTGCCAGCAGTTTACAGGGTGATACTGAAGCTTTCTTT. Translated: CASSLQGDTEAFF. V gene TRBV28 combines with J gene TRBJ1-1; weak D call: TRBD1 (5 bases). The CDR3 runs to 13 residues. Per germline, CDR1 MDHEN and CDR2 SYDVKM. V lost 2 bases, J lost 5 bases, and 9 bases lay in between.

The chain joins TRBV6-1 to TRBJ2-3; D perhaps matches TRBD1 (6 bases). CDR3 length: 14 amino acids. The germline V and J ends were trimmed by 8 bases and 2 bases, with 14 bases remaining between them. Germline V CDR1 and CDR2: MNHNS, SASEGT. CDR3 sequence reads: CASLRDTYTDTQYF. CDR3 bases: TGTGCCAGCCTCCGGGACACCTACACAGATACGCAGTATTTT.

The gene calls are TRBV19 and TRBJ1-1; 7 positions match TRBD1. CDR1 and CDR2 from the germline V gene are LNHDA and SQIVND (reference sequence). With 5 bases clipped from V and 3 bases from J, the junction kept 9 bases outside the gene matches. The CDR3 extends over 15 amino acids. This chain's CDR3 is CASSWAGGLDTEAFF. DNA of the CDR3: TGTGCCAGTAGTTGGGCAGGGGGGTTAGACACTGAAGCTTTCTTT.

This rearrangement joins TRBV27 to TRBJ2-1, with D uncertain. V was pared by 3 bases and J by 2 bases, with 8 bases between. Germline assignment: CDR1 MNHEY and CDR2 SMNVEV (reference sequence). The CDR3 has 14 residues. The CDR3 spells CASSFGTPYNEQFF. CDR3 DNA: TGTGCCAGCAGTTTTGGTACCCCCTACAATGAGCAGTTCTTC.

The V and J genes are TRBV27 and TRBJ2-7; 7 nucleotides line up with TRBD2. The V gene end was trimmed by 0 bases and the J gene end by 6 bases; junction bases not matched to a gene: 11. The CDR3 spans 16 residues. Germline-derived CDR1 and CDR2 are MNHEY and SMNVEV (reference sequence). CDR3 in amino acids: CASSLSGPSGAFEQYF. CDR3 coding DNA: TGTGCCAGCAGTTTATCGGGCCCTAGCGGCGCTTTCGAGCAGTACTTC.

The CDR3 spells CASSPSVGSGGTEAFF. The CDR3 nucleotides read TGTGCCAGCAGCCCCAGTGTCGGGAGCGGGGGCACTGAAGCTTTCTTT. The J gene is TRBJ1-1, the V gene TRBV4-2; the D gene is possibly TRBD1 (5 bases). CDR3 length: 16 amino acids. Germline V CDR1 and CDR2: LGHNA, YNFKEQ. The V end lost 4 bases, the J end lost 4 bases, and 19 bases lay between the germline ends.

Concerning this clone: The same CDR3 is also encoded by other DNA sequences in this sample. The chain combines TRBV9 with TRBJ2-1; no firm D call. The CDR3 runs to 12 residues. V lost 3 bases and J lost 6, with 7 bases in between. Germline V CDR1 and CDR2: SGDLS, YYNGEE. The CDR3 coding sequence is TGTGCCAGCAGCGGAGACTCCAATGAGCAGTTCTTC. Its protein is CASSGDSNEQFF.

The table lists this clone with a count of one. The chain carries TRBV2 and TRBJ2-4, with 8 bases that match TRBD1. The CDR3 is made up of 16 amino acids. Germline CDR1 is SNHLY and CDR2 is FYNNEI. V shed 4 bases, J shed 2 bases, and the junction held 7 bases outside the gene matches. The CDR3, as DNA: TGTGCCAGCAGTGGAGACAGGGGCGAGTCCAAAAACATTCAGTACTTC. It codes for CASSGDRGESKNIQYF.

The chain uses TRBV6-5 and TRBJ1-2; possible D gene TRBD1, 5 bases. V gave up 6 bases and J gave up 4 bases, with 15 bases separating them. Germline values: CDR1 MNHEY, CDR2 SVGAGI. The CDR3 is made up of 14 amino acids. The CDR3 loop reads CASREGRGTYGYTF. In DNA form, the CDR3 reads TGTGCCAGCAGGGAGGGCCGGGGGACCTATGGCTACACCTTC.

The V gene is TRBV28, the J gene TRBJ2-5, with a weak D call TRBD1 (7 bases). The assigned J gene may be wrong: the sequence end matches TRBJ2-7 better. CDR1 is MDHEN and CDR2 is SYDVKM in the germline V gene. The CDR3 loop spans 19 amino acids. This chain's CDR3 is CASSLRGPGGAGSSYEQYF. The CDR3 DNA is TGTGCCAGCAGTTTAAGGGGGCCTGGCGGGGCGGGTAGCTCCTACGAGCAGTACTTC.

The V call is TRBV18, the J call TRBJ1-1; a possible D gene is TRBD1 (5 bases). Germline V lookup: CDR1 KGHSH, CDR2 LQKENI. V lost 3 bases, J lost 1 base, and 6 bases lay in between. The CDR3 spans 13 residues. Here the CDR3 DNA reads TGTGCCAGCTCACCGGGGGGGAACACTGAAGCTTTCTTT. Its protein product is CASSPGGNTEAFF.

The chain couples TRBV6-1 to TRBJ2-7; D tentatively reads TRBD1 or TRBD2 (5 bases each). The CDR3 sequence is 13 residues long. The V end was cut by 11 bases, the J end by 3 bases, with 17 bases between. Germline lookup yields CDR1 MNHNS and CDR2 SASEGT. The CDR3 bases are TGTGCCGCAACCCGGGACGGACGCTACGAGCAGTACTTC. Its translation: CAATRDGRYEQYF.

The chain links TRBV4-1 to TRBJ2-5; D possibly corresponds to TRBD2 (7 bases). The CDR3 is 18 residues long. Germline V gene lookup returns CDR1 MGHRA and CDR2 YSYEKL. V was shortened by 0 bases and J by 6 bases, with 23 bases between the two germline ends. The CDR3 DNA is TGCGCCAGCAGCCAAGATCGGGATTGGAGAGGGGGGGGGAAGACCCAGTACTTC. It codes for CASSQDRDWRGGGKTQYF.

V gene TRBV27 combines with J gene TRBJ2-7, with a possible D match to TRBD2 (6 bases). This CDR3 spans 14 amino acids. Germline values: CDR1 MNHEY, CDR2 SMNVEV (reference sequence). The V end was cut by 4 bases, the J end by 3 bases, with 13 bases between. The CDR3 protein is CASSSYGSIYEQYF. The CDR3 bases are TGTGCCAGCAGTTCTTACGGGAGTATCTACGAGCAGTACTTC.

The rearrangement uses TRBV19 and TRBJ2-3; TRBD1 matches at 7 bases. The J segment lost 2 bases and the V segment lost 10 bases, leaving 9 bases of the junction unmatched. CDR3 length: 14 residues. Germline V gene sequence: CDR1 LNHDA, CDR2 SQIVND (reference sequence). The CDR3 nucleotides are TGTGCCACCGCAGACAGGGCCCTCACAGATACGCAGTATTTT. Its translation is CATADRALTDTQYF.

V usage is TRBV10-2 and J usage is TRBJ2-5; possible D gene TRBD1, 5 bases. The germline V gene has CDR1 WSHSY and CDR2 SAAADI. This CDR3 region has 13 residues. Trimming left V 3 bases short and J 0 bases short, with 5 bases between. Here the CDR3 DNA reads TGCGCCAGCAGTGAACAGGACCAAGAGACCCAGTACTTC. Encoded protein: CASSEQDQETQYF.

The rearrangement joins TRBV7-9 to TRBJ2-3; possible D gene TRBD1, 6 bases. Looked up from germline, CDR1 is SEHNR and CDR2 is FQNEAQ (reference sequence). The CDR3 loop spans 15 amino acids. Trimming removed 7 bases at V and 3 bases at J, with 17 bases between. The CDR3 region is CASKKQGGTTDTQYF. For the CDR3, the DNA is TGTGCCAGCAAGAAACAGGGTGGAACTACAGATACGCAGTATTTT.

V is TRBV6-1 and J is TRBJ2-5; perhaps TRBD2 as D (6 bases). CDR1 is MNHNS and CDR2 is SASEGT in the germline V gene. This CDR3 is built from 15 residues. V lost 5 bases and J 5 bases, leaving 18 bases between the germline ends. DNA for the CDR3: TGTGCCAGCAGTTGGGGACTTTTAAGTCGGGAGACCCAGTACTTC. This sequence encodes CASSWGLLSRETQYF.

The chain has TRBV15 and TRBJ2-4; TRBD2 matches 8 bases. The germline V gene has CDR1 LNHNV and CDR2 YYDKDF (reference sequence). The CDR3 extends over 13 amino acids. J lost 6 bases, V lost 3 bases, and 1 base had no gene match. CDR3: CATSRGLGNIQYF. Written as DNA, the CDR3 is TGTGCCACCAGCAGGGGACTAGGAAACATTCAGTACTTC.

This sequence joins TRBV23-1 and TRBJ2-2; either TRBD1 or TRBD2 may supply D (5 bases each). TRBV23-1 is designated an ORF whose function remains uncertain. Trimming removed 7 bases from V and 6 bases from J, with 21 bases in between. The CDR3 is made up of 16 amino acids. The DNA of the CDR3 is TGCGCCAGCAACCGGGACCGACTTCGTGGCGCCGGGGAGCTGTTTTTT. It specifies CASNRDRLRGAGELFF.